The T cell receptor beta chain under discussion was sequenced for a study of PD-L1 blockade in urothelial cancer. For the study at large: Blood was evaluated 3 weeks (second dose) and 6 weeks after therapy began. Researchers found blood samples held a median of approximately 150,000 T cells.

PCRs each included synthetic TCR analog templates spiked in. The method was immunoSEQ multiplex PCR; TCRdb's version includes in-frame clones alone and lacks a portion of them. Of about 25,000 clones in the sample, roughly 80% were seen once. J lost 6 bases, V lost 5 bases, and 5 bases had no gene match. This CDR3 region has 13 residues. Looked up from germline, CDR1 is SNHLY and CDR2 is FYNNEI. Study-wide results and caveats: Survival was better when pretreatment blood TCR clonality fell below the median.

Only a few counts were recorded for this clone. What it recognizes is unknown. This sequence was found in a man between 65 and 79 years old with urothelial cancer. The specimen comprised PBMCs, sampled around atezolizumab (anti-PD-L1) treatment. V gene TRBV2 combines with J gene TRBJ2-7, with 9 bases matching TRBD1. CDR3 loop: CASSSDRGGEQYF. The CDR3 DNA reads TGTGCCAGCAGTTCGGACAGGGGAGGCGAGCAGTACTTC.